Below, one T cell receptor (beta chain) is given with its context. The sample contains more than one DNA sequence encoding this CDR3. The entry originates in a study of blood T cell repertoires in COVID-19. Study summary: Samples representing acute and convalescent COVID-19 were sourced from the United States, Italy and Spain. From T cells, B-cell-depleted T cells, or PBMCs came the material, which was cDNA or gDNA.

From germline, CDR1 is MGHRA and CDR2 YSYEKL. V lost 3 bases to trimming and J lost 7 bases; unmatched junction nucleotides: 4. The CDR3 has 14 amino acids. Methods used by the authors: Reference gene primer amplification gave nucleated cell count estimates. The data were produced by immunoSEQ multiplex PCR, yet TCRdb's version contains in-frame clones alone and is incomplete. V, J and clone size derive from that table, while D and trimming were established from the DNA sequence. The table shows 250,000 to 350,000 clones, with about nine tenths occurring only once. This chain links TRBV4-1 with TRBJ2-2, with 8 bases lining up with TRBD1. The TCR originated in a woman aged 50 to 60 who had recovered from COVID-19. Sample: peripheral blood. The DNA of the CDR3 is TGCGCCAGCAGCCAGCAGGGGGCGATCGGGGAGCTGTTTTTT. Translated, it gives CASSQQGAIGELFF.